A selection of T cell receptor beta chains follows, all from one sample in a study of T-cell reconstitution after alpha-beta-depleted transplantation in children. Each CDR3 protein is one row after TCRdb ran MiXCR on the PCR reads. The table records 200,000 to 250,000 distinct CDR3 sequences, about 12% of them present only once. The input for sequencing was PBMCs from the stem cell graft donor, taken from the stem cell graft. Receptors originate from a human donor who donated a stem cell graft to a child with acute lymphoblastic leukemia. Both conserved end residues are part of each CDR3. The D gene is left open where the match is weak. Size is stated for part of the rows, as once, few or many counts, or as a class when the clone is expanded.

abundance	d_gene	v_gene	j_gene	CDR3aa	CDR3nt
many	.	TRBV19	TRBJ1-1	CASGPAGRKNTEAFF	TGTGCCAGTGGGCCGGCGGGCAGGAAGAACACTGAAGCTTTCTTT
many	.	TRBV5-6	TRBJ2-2	CASSFYAPGELFF	TGTGCCAGCAGCTTTTACGCGCCCGGGGAGCTGTTTTTT
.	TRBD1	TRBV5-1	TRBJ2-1	CASSSYKTGTGTNEQFF	TGCGCCAGCAGCTCCTACAAAACCGGGACAGGCACCAATGAGCAGTTCTTC
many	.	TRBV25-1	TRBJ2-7	CASKGGTSSYEQYF	TGTGCCAGCAAGGGCGGGACGTCTTCCTACGAGCAGTACTTC
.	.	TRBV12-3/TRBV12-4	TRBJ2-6	CASSFMVGSSGANVLTF	TGTGCCAGCAGTTTCATGGTCGGCTCCTCTGGGGCCAACGTCCTGACTTTC
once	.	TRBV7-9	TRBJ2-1	CAIPSGFSYNKQFF	TGTGCCATACCCAGCGGGTTTTCCTACAATAAGCAGTTCTTC
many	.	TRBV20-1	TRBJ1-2	CSASARTGSYGYTF	TGCAGTGCTAGTGCCAGAACGGGTAGCTATGGCTACACCTTC
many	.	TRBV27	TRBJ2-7	CASSLVGADAYEQYF	TGTGCCAGCAGTTTGGTGGGAGCGGACGCTTACGAGCAGTACTTC
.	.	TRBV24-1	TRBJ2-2	CATRADGLTNTGELFF	TGTGCCACCAGGGCGGATGGCCTAACGAACACCGGGGAGCTGTTTTTT
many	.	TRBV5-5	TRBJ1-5	CASSLYSGSDQPQHF	TGTGCCAGCAGCTTGTATTCGGGCTCCGATCAGCCCCAGCATTTT
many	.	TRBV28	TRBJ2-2	CASSLFVHTGELFF	TGTGCCAGCAGTTTATTTGTCCACACCGGGGAGCTGTTTTTT
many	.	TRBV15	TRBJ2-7	CATSTDRDYEQYF	TGTGCCACCAGCACGGACAGAGACTACGAGCAGTACTTC
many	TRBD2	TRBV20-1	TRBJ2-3	CSASPGLAGVADTQYF	TGCAGCGCTAGCCCGGGACTAGCGGGAGTGGCAGATACGCAGTATTTT
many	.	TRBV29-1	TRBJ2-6	CSVAESGANVLTF	TGCAGCGTTGCGGAGTCTGGGGCCAACGTCCTGACTTTC
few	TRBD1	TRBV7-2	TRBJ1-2	CASTPDRGYGYTF	TGTGCCAGTACCCCTGACAGGGGCTATGGCTACACCTTC
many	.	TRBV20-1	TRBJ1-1	CSAGRGDTEAFF	TGCAGTGCCGGACGGGGCGACACTGAAGCTTTCTTT
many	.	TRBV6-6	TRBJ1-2	CASRVDSNYGYTF	TGTGCCAGCAGAGTCGACAGTAACTATGGCTACACCTTC
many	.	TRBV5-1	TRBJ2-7	CASSLSRFSSYEQYF	TGCGCCAGCAGCTTGAGCAGGTTTTCCTCCTACGAGCAGTACTTC
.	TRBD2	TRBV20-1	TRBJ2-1	CSANLVLAGASSRNEQFF	TGCAGTGCTAATTTAGTACTAGCGGGAGCTTCGAGCCGGAATGAGCAGTTCTTC
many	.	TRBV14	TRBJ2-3	CASSLSDAWGDTQYF	TGTGCCAGCAGCCTAAGCGATGCCTGGGGGGATACGCAGTATTTT
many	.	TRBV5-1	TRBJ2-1	CASSLVRYNEQFF	TGCGCCAGCAGCTTGGTTAGGTACAATGAGCAGTTCTTC
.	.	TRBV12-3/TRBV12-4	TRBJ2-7	CASRGQAGEQYF	TGTGCCAGCAGAGGACAGGCGGGAGAGCAGTACTTC
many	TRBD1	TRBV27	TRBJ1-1	CASSPRDRVLAFF	TGTGCCAGCAGTCCCCGGGACAGGGTATTAGCTTTCTTT
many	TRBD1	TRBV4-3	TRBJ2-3	CASRSDRASTDTQYF	TGCGCCAGCCGGAGTGACAGGGCTAGCACAGATACGCAGTATTTT
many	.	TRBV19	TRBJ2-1	CASSRTAGRPKNEQFF	TGTGCCAGTAGTCGAACCGCGGGACGGCCGAAGAATGAGCAGTTCTTC
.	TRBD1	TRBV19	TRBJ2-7	CASSIGTGDYEQYF	TGTGCCAGTAGTATAGGGACAGGGGACTACGAGCAGTACTTC
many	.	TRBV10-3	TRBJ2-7	CAITGEGIEQYF	TGTGCCATCACCGGAGAGGGGATCGAGCAGTACTTC
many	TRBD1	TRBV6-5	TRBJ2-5	CASSPGQVHRQETQYF	TGTGCCAGCAGTCCCGGACAGGTCCATCGACAAGAGACCCAGTACTTC